The present TCR beta chain was sequenced within a study of T cell responses to AZD1222 COVID-19 vaccine. For the study at large: Second-dose intervals of approximately 4 or approximately 12 weeks were pooled. Study results and limitations: Clonal diversity may have been underestimated in mostly white British donors. Spike-wide coverage was observed for vaccine-associated CD4 TCRs, with dominant responses at 160-218 and 743-854. Spike-specific TCR depth and breadth grew after two AZD1222 doses.

As concerns this clone: Its target is unknown.

This CDR3 contains 15 residues. From germline, CDR1 is SGDLS and CDR2 YYNGEE. Deletions cut 0 bases from V and 0 bases from J, with 9 bases between. Sequenced by immunoSEQ multiplex PCR; TCRdb stores in-frame clones only, minus some. The sample has 110,000 or so clones, about 86% seen once; the top ten hold roughly 12%. This TCR was recovered from an adult in good health. The rearrangement links TRBV9 to TRBJ1-1; D gene uncertain. The sequencing here drew on peripheral blood, taken on day 0 of AZD1222 vaccination. The CDR3 coding sequence is TGTGCCAGCAGCGTAGTACCGGGGATGAACACTGAAGCTTTCTTT. Its translation is CASSVVPGMNTEAFF. Looking up the rest from reference TRBV9 and TRBJ1-1 gives the full variable domain: DSGVTQTPKHLITATGQRVTLRCSPRSGDLSVYWYQQSLDQGLQFLIQYYNGEERAKGNILERFSAQQFPDLHSELNLSSLELGDSALYFCASSVVPGMNTEAFFGQGTRLTVV.